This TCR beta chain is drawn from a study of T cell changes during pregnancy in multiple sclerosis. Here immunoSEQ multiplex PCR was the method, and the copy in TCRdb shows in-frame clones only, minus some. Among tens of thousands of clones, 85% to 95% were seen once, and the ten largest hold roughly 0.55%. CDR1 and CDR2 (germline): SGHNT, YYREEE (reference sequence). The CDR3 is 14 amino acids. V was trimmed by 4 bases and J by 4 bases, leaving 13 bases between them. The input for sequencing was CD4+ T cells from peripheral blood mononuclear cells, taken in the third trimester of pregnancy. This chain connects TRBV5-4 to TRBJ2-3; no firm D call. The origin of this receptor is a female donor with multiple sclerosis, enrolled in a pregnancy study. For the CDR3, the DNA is TGTGCCAGCAGCCTTAAGACAAACCCAGATACGCAGTATTTT. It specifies CASSLKTNPDTQYF.